The 26 T cell receptor beta chains below were found in one sample sequenced in a study of cytomegalovirus exposure and HLA in healthy donors. PCR amplification relied on 60 Vbeta primers (plus 13 Jbeta primers). TCRdb's table, derived via immunoSEQ multiplex PCR, lists solely in-frame clones and lacks some. The sample carries roughly 150,000 clones, 82% recorded once. The source material was PBMCs. The receptors derive from a girl aged 2-10 years in good health and CMV-seropositive.

In its sample, this clone was seen a few times. The chain links TRBV6-4 to TRBJ2-3, with D possibly TRBD1 on 5 matching bases. Germline V lookup: CDR1 MRHNA, CDR2 SNTAGT. CDR3 length: 15 amino acids. Deletions cut 3 bases from V and 4 bases from J, with 14 bases between. CDR3 DNA sequence: TGTGCCAGCAGTGAGGTTTGGCAGGGCGCAGATACGCAGTATTTT. This translates into CASSEVWQGADTQYF.

The chain uses TRBV4-2 and TRBJ1-2; no clear D. CDR1 is LGHNA, CDR2 YNFKEQ, per germline. V lost 5 bases and J 0 bases, leaving 7 bases between the germline ends. This CDR3 is 13 amino acids long. For the CDR3, the DNA is TGTGCCAGCAGCGTCGGAGCTAACTATGGCTACACCTTC. This translates into CASSVGANYGYTF.

The chain couples TRBV12-2 to TRBJ1-1. TRBV12-2 is a pseudogene locus. The CDR3 length is 17 residues. Here the CDR3 DNA reads TGTGCAAGTCGCTTAGGAATAGGAGCTTTCATGAACACTGAAGCTTTCTTT. Its translation is CASRLGIGAFMNTEAFF.

The CDR3 DNA follows: TGTGCCAGCAGCTTACAGGGGCAAGACACTGAAGCTTTCTTT. As protein: CASSLQGQDTEAFF. The rearrangement joins TRBV7-9 to TRBJ1-1; D perhaps matches TRBD1 (6 bases). Deletions cut 2 bases from V and 3 bases from J, with 10 bases between. The CDR3 spans 14 residues. CDR1 is SEHNR and CDR2 is FQNEAQ in the germline V gene (reference sequence).

This clone was seen more than once but under ten times. The chain carries TRBV28 and TRBJ1-5, with 10 bases matching TRBD1. V trimming: 7 bases; J trimming: 5 bases; junction bases outside the gene matches: 5. Germline-derived CDR1 and CDR2 are MDHEN and SYDVKM. This CDR3 is 14 amino acids long. The CDR3 loop reads CASKGTGVHQPQHF. The CDR3, as DNA: TGTGCCAGCAAAGGGACAGGGGTTCATCAGCCCCAGCATTTT. The entire variable domain, with the rest obtained from reference TRBV28 and TRBJ1-5, is as follows: DVKVTQSSRYLVKRTGEKVFLECVQDMDHENMFWYRQDPGLGLRLIYFSYDVKMKEKGDIPEGYSVSREKKERFSLILESASTNQTSMYLCASKGTGVHQPQHFGDGTRLSIL.

The V gene is TRBV28, the J gene TRBJ1-1; D remains ambiguous. V gave up 5 bases and J gave up 6 bases, with 10 bases separating them. Germline V gene lookup returns CDR1 MDHEN and CDR2 SYDVKM. This CDR3 region has 12 residues. CDR3: CASSVAGAEAFF. For the CDR3, the DNA is TGTGCCAGCAGTGTGGCGGGCGCTGAAGCTTTCTTT.

The rearrangement joins TRBV6-4 to TRBJ1-2, with 9 bases fitting TRBD1. The CDR3 runs 13 residues. CDR1 is MRHNA and CDR2 is SNTAGT in the germline V gene. After removal of 2 bases from V and 9 bases from J, the junction contained 4 bases not matched to a gene. The chain's CDR3 is CASSDSDRGSYTF. The DNA of the CDR3 is TGTGCCAGCAGTGACAGTGACAGGGGGAGCTACACCTTC.

CDR3 in amino acids: CAWNSQGSYNQPQHF. The CDR3, as DNA: TGTGCCTGGAACTCACAGGGATCTTACAATCAGCCCCAGCATTTT. This chain uses TRBV30 with TRBJ1-5; maybe TRBD1 (6 bases). The CDR3 is made up of 15 amino acids. Germline V gives CDR1 GTSNPN, CDR2 SVGIG (reference sequence). Trimming cost V 4 bases and J 3 bases, with 16 bases left between them.

The chain has TRBV28 and TRBJ1-2, with 7 bases identical to TRBD1. Germline assignment: CDR1 MDHEN and CDR2 SYDVKM. This CDR3 is built from 18 residues. Germline trimming cut 4 bases from V and 8 bases from J; bases unmatched to any gene: 22. Here the CDR3 reads CASSSPSPLYRGRGGYTF. The DNA of the CDR3 is TGTGCCAGCAGTTCCCCCTCTCCATTATACAGGGGAAGAGGAGGCTACACCTTC.

This sequence joins TRBV28 and TRBJ2-7; 7 bases are shared with TRBD1. CDR1 is MDHEN, CDR2 SYDVKM, per germline. Trimming took 7 bases from V and 4 from J; bases not matched to a gene: 16. This CDR3 contains 16 residues. The CDR3 DNA is TGTGCCAGCACCTCCAGGGGGTCCTATCCTAATTACGAGCAGTACTTC. This gives the protein CASTSRGSYPNYEQYF.

The chain recombines TRBV4-1 with TRBJ2-1; 7 bases agree with TRBD2. V shed 4 bases and J 9 bases; nucleotides not matched to a gene: 6. This CDR3 is built from 13 residues. Germline values: CDR1 MGHRA, CDR2 YSYEKL. The CDR3 DNA reads as TGCGCCAGCAGCCCCTTGACTAGCCCTGAGCAGTTCTTC. Its translation is CASSPLTSPEQFF.

V gene TRBV29-1 combines with J gene TRBJ1-1; TRBD1 is a possible D gene (5 bases). Germline CDR1 and CDR2: SQVTM and ANQGSEA. V shed 6 bases and J shed 0 bases, with 11 bases lying between them. This CDR3 has 13 amino acids. CDR3 DNA sequence: TGCAGCGTGGCGACAGTCATGAACACTGAAGCTTTCTTT. It codes for CSVATVMNTEAFF.

The V call is TRBV14, the J call TRBJ2-7, with 9 bases identical to TRBD1. The CDR3 contains 16 residues. J lost 4 bases, V lost 8 bases, and 15 bases had no gene match. The germline gives CDR1 SGHDN, CDR2 FVKESK. CDR3 sequence (DNA): TGTGCCAGCGGTCATGGCGAACCGGGACAGGGATACGAGCAGTACTTC. Protein sequence: CASGHGEPGQGYEQYF.

The chain employs TRBV6-1 and TRBJ2-1, with 12 bases aligning to TRBD2. Germline CDR1 is MNHNS and CDR2 is SASEGT. V trimming: 5 bases; J trimming: 8 bases; junction bases outside the gene matches: 7. This CDR3 has 15 amino acids. CDR3 nucleotide sequence: TGTGCCAGCAGTATTCTAGCGGGAGGGCCAGATGAGCAGTTCTTC. Amino acid sequence: CASSILAGGPDEQFF.

Comment on this clone: Other DNA variants within this sample encode the same CDR3. The rearrangement uses TRBV5-1 and TRBJ1-1; D not certain. Between the trimmed V and J ends, which lost 5 bases and 1 base, there was a span of 9 bases. The CDR3 runs 13 residues. Germline values: CDR1 SGHRS, CDR2 YFSETQ. The CDR3 region is CASSSGANTEAFF. CDR3 bases: TGCGCCAGCAGTTCTGGAGCGAACACTGAAGCTTTCTTT. The full variable domain, in which reference TRBV5-1 and TRBJ1-1 provide the parts outside the CDR3, is KAGVTQTPRYLIKTRGQQVTLSCSPISGHRSVSWYQQTPGQGLQFLFEYFSETQRNKGNFPGRFSGRQFSNSRSEMNVSTLELGDSALYLCASSSGANTEAFFGQGTRLTVV.

The rearrangement uses TRBV18 and TRBJ2-2; D is perhaps TRBD2 (5 bases). Germline CDR1 KGHSH, CDR2 LQKENI. The V and J ends lost 4 bases and 6 bases respectively, with 18 bases between them. The CDR3 length is 16 residues. The CDR3 loop reads CASSRITRGNAGELFF. CDR3 coding DNA: TGTGCCAGCTCACGAATTACCCGGGGAAACGCCGGGGAGCTGTTTTTT.

The chain combines TRBV10-3 with TRBJ1-6; 8 positions match TRBD1. The CDR3 has 16 residues. Germline V gives CDR1 ENHRY, CDR2 SYGVKD. With V trimmed by 2 bases and J by 9 bases, 9 bases remained unmatched. CDR3 region: CAISEPDRGGSSPLHF. DNA of the CDR3: TGTGCCATCAGTGAGCCAGACAGGGGCGGGAGTTCACCCCTCCACTTT.

The rearrangement links TRBV29-1 to TRBJ2-7; possible D gene TRBD1, 5 bases. Germline lookup yields CDR1 SQVTM and CDR2 ANQGSEA. The CDR3 sequence is 13 residues long. V was trimmed by 3 bases and J by 4 bases, leaving 13 bases between them. The chain's CDR3 is CSVDGHEQYEQYF. In nucleotides, the CDR3 is TGCAGCGTTGATGGACATGAACAGTACGAGCAGTACTTC.

V is TRBV9 and J is TRBJ1-1; D is possibly TRBD1 (5 bases). In germline, CDR1 is SGDLS, CDR2 YYNGEE. The CDR3 contains 13 residues. V lost 2 bases and J 3 bases, leaving 8 bases between the germline ends. The CDR3 here is CASSVRVDTEAFF. The CDR3 bases are TGTGCCAGCAGCGTCAGGGTTGACACTGAAGCTTTCTTT.

V is TRBV28 and J is TRBJ2-1, with 10 bases identical to TRBD2. V shed 6 bases, J shed 7 bases, and the junction held 3 bases outside the gene matches. Germline V lookup: CDR1 MDHEN, CDR2 SYDVKM. CDR3 length: 13 amino acids. CDR3 sequence (DNA): TGTGCCAGCAGCCCGACTAGCGGGAATGAGCAGTTCTTC. Translated, it gives CASSPTSGNEQFF.

The chain uses TRBV30 and TRBJ1-2; possibly TRBD1 for D (6 bases). Trimming took off 0 bases at V and 0 bases at J, with 14 bases between the two ends. Germline values: CDR1 GTSNPN, CDR2 SVGIG (reference sequence). This CDR3 region has 16 residues. The CDR3 here is CAWSVLDSRPNYGYTF. DNA of the CDR3: TGTGCCTGGAGTGTTTTGGACAGCCGACCTAACTATGGCTACACCTTC.

CDR3 sequence reads: CASSRLTNSPTGNEQFF. CDR3 in DNA: TGCGCCAGCAGTCGGCTAACTAATAGCCCGACGGGTAATGAGCAGTTCTTC. This chain joins TRBV4-1 and TRBJ2-1, with D unclear. The CDR3 totals 17 residues. Between the trimmed V and J ends, which lost 6 bases and 7 bases, there was a span of 25 bases. Germline lookup yields CDR1 MGHRA and CDR2 YSYEKL.

The chain combines TRBV4-1 with TRBJ1-4; 9 bases fit TRBD1. The germline CDR1 and CDR2 sequences are MGHRA and YSYEKL. CDR3 length equals 15 residues. The V segment lost 1 base and the J segment 4 bases; nucleotides outside the gene matches: 1. CDR3 amino acids: CASSQGDRDNEKLFF. As DNA, the CDR3 is TGCGCCAGCAGCCAAGGGGACAGGGATAATGAAAAACTGTTTTTT.

The chain uses TRBV6-4 and TRBJ2-1; 8 bases agree with TRBD2. The trim removed 3 bases at V and 3 bases at J, leaving 4 bases unmatched. Per the germline V gene, CDR1 is MRHNA and CDR2 is SNTAGT. This CDR3 region has 15 residues. The DNA of the CDR3 is TGTGCCAGCAGTGAAAACGGGGGGGACTACAATGAGCAGTTCTTC. Encoded protein: CASSENGGDYNEQFF.

The chain combines TRBV27 with TRBJ1-1; D unclear. In germline, CDR1 is MNHEY, CDR2 SMNVEV (reference sequence). V lost 0 bases, J lost 1 base, and 6 bases lay in between. CDR3 length: 14 residues. For the CDR3, the DNA is TGTGCCAGCAGTTTATCTGGCAGGAACACTGAAGCTTTCTTT. Translating gives CASSLSGRNTEAFF.

The CDR3 DNA is TGCGCCAGCAGCCTGCTAGCGGGAGGGCTTTACGAGCAGTACTTC. Residues: CASSLLAGGLYEQYF. The chain employs TRBV5-1 and TRBJ2-7; 12 bases agree with TRBD2. Germline CDR1 is SGHRS and CDR2 is YFSETQ. After removal of 4 bases from V and 4 bases from J, the junction contained 6 bases not matched to a gene. The CDR3 length is 15 residues.